This entry features one T cell receptor (beta chain) sequence. Germline loops: CDR1 SNHLY, CDR2 FYNNEI. Trimming cost V 2 bases and J 16 bases, with 15 bases left between them. The CDR3 consists of 12 residues. TCRdb re-called the RT-PCR reads with MiXCR, one entry per CDR3 protein. There are hundreds of thousands of distinct CDR3 sequences in the sample; approximately 15% occur only once, and 3.6% lies in the top ten. The source material was memory CD4+ T cells from blood. This clonotype originated in a female donor in good health, serving as a healthy control. This chain joins TRBV2 and TRBJ2-1; D perhaps matches TRBD2 (5 bases). The CDR3 region is CASSERRALKFF. The CDR3 DNA reads as TGTGCCAGCAGTGAAAGGCGGGCACTAAAATTCTTC.